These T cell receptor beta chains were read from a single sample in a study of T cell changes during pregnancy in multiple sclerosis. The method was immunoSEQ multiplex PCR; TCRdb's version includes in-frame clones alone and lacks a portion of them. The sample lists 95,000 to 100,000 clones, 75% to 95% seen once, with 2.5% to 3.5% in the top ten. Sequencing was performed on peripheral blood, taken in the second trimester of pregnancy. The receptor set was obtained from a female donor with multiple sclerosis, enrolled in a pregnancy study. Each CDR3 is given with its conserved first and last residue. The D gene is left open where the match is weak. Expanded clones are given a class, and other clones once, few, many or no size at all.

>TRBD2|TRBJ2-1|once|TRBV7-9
CASGSGSSYNEQFF
TGTGCCAGCGGCAGCGGGAGCTCCTACAATGAGCAGTTCTTC
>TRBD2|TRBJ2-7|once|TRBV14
CASSHLLASYEQYF
TGTGCCAGCAGCCACCTACTAGCGAGCTACGAGCAGTACTTC
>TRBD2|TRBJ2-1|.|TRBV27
CASSPVAGSYNEQFF
TGTGCCAGCAGTCCCGTAGCGGGGTCCTACAATGAGCAGTTCTTC
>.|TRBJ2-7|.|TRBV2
CASSPGTGTRFEQYF
TGTGCCAGCAGTCCCGGGACAGGGACTAGGTTCGAGCAGTACTTC
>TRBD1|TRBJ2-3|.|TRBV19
CASSIGATGGDTQYF
TGTGCCAGTAGTATAGGGGCGACAGGGGGAGATACGCAGTATTTT
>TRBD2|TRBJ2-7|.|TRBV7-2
CASSLRRGEPYEQYF
TGTGCCAGCAGCTTACGGCGGGGGGAACCCTACGAGCAGTACTTC
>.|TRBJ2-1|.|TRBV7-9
CASSSIYRYNEQFF
TGTGCCAGCAGCTCGATTTACAGATACAATGAGCAGTTCTTC
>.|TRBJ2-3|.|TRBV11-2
CASSQKAGVPQYF
TGTGCCAGCAGCCAGAAAGCGGGTGTTCCGCAGTATTTT
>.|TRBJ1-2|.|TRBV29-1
CSVSQGLANYGYTF
TGCAGCGTATCCCAGGGCCTAGCTAACTATGGCTACACCTTC
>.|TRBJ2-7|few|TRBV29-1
CSVLLLYEQYF
TGCAGCGTACTCCTATTGTACGAGCAGTACTTC
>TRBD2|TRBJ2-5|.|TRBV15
CATKGSGRETQYF
TGTGCCACCAAGGGTAGCGGGAGAGAGACCCAGTACTTC
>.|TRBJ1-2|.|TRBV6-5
CASSYSTVFNYGYTF
TGTGCCAGCAGTTACTCGACAGTATTTAACTATGGCTACACCTTC
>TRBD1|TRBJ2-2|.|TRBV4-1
CASSPIRGPNTGELFF
TGCGCCAGCAGCCCGATCAGGGGGCCGAACACCGGGGAGCTGTTTTTT
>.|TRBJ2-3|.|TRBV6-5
CASSPNPTSTDTQYF
TGTGCCAGCAGCCCCAACCCCACTAGCACAGATACGCAGTATTTT
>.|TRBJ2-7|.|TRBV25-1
CARGSAEQYF
TGTGCCAGGGGCTCCGCCGAGCAGTACTTC
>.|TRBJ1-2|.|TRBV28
CASSFNGGTEYGYTF
TGTGCCAGCAGTTTTAATGGCGGGACGGAGTATGGCTACACCTTC
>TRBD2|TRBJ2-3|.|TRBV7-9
CASSSIAGGPGKDTQYF
TGTGCCAGCAGCTCCATAGCGGGAGGGCCAGGGAAAGATACGCAGTATTTT
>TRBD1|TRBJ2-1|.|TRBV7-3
CASSLRAGTGYNEQFF
TGTGCCAGCAGCTTAAGGGCCGGGACAGGGTACAATGAGCAGTTCTTC
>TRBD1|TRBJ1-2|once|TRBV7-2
CASSLAGGTGDDGYTF
TGTGCCAGCAGCTTAGCGGGAGGGACAGGGGACGACGGCTACACCTTC
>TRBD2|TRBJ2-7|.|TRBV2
CASMGTSRAYEQYF
TGTGCCAGCATGGGGACTAGCCGAGCCTACGAGCAGTACTTC
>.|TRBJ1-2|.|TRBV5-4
CASSLGLGALYGYTF
TGTGCCAGCAGCTTGGGTTTGGGAGCGCTCTATGGCTACACCTTC
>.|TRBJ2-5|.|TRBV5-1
CASSLGTEETQYF
TGCGCCAGCAGCTTAGGGACTGAAGAGACCCAGTACTTC
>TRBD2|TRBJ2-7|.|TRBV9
CASSKTSGRAYEQYF
TGTGCCAGCAGCAAAACTAGCGGGAGGGCTTACGAGCAGTACTTC
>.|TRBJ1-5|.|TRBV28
CASSLTGGFNQPQHF
TGTGCCAGCAGTTTAACAGGTGGCTTCAATCAGCCCCAGCATTTT
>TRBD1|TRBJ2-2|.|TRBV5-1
CASSAGTGSNTGELFF
TGCGCCAGCAGCGCCGGGACAGGGTCGAACACCGGGGAGCTGTTTTTT
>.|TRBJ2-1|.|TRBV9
CASSVVQGQYNEQFF
TGTGCCAGCAGCGTAGTCCAGGGACAATACAATGAGCAGTTCTTC
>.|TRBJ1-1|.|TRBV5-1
CASSLGSGEAFF
TGCGCCAGCAGCCTGGGGTCGGGGGAAGCTTTCTTT
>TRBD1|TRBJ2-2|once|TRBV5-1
CASSLKGQPNTGELFF
TGCGCCAGCAGCTTGAAGGGACAGCCAAACACCGGGGAGCTGTTTTTT
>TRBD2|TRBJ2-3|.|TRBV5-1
CASSLDLTPSGSFDTQYF
TGCGCCAGCAGCTTGGACCTGACCCCTAGCGGGAGTTTCGATACGCAGTATTTT
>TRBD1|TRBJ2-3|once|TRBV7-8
CASSLIVSGQGSTGTDTQYF
TGTGCCAGCAGCTTAATAGTCTCGGGACAGGGATCCACTGGCACAGATACGCAGTATTTT
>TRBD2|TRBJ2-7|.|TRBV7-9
CASSSGAIYEQYF
TGTGCCAGCAGCAGCGGGGCGATCTACGAGCAGTACTTC
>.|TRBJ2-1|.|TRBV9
CASLQEGQQFF
TGTGCCAGCCTTCAGGAGGGTCAGCAGTTCTTC
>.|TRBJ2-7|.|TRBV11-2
CASSLEPTVQGGWVDF
TGTGCCAGCAGCTTAGAGCCAACGGTACAGGGAGGGTGGGTAGACTTC
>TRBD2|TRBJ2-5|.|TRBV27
CASNNMGGKTQYF
TGTGCCAGCAACAATATGGGGGGGAAGACCCAGTACTTC
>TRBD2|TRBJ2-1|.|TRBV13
CASSPPGGSLSEQFF
TGTGCCAGCAGCCCCCCGGGCGGGAGTCTATCTGAGCAGTTCTTC
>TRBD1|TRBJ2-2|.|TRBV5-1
CASNRQGDTGELFF
TGCGCCAGCAACCGACAGGGGGACACCGGGGAGCTGTTTTTT
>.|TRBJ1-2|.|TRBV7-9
CASSFPGNGYTF
TGTGCCAGCAGCTTTCCGGGGAATGGCTACACCTTC
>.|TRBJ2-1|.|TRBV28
CASSLLSGAANEQFF
TGTGCCAGCAGTTTATTATCCGGAGCGGCCAATGAGCAGTTCTTC
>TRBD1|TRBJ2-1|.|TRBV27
CASSFGQGVNEQFF
TGTGCCAGCAGTTTCGGACAGGGGGTTAATGAGCAGTTCTTC